This TCR beta chain was sequenced during a study of blood T cell repertoires in COVID-19. About the study: Some COVID-19 samples were acute and others convalescent; all came from the United States, Italy and Spain. Sources were T cells, B-cell-depleted T cells, or PBMCs; the material itself was cDNA or gDNA.

Original processing methods: Amplification with reference gene primers provided the estimates of nucleated cell counts. Only in-frame clones appear in the TCRdb table, and some are missing; sequencing was by immunoSEQ multiplex PCR. D and trimming come from the DNA, and the V and J calls and clone size come from that table. This table holds 240,000 or so clones, roughly nine tenths found once. V shed 7 bases, J shed 4 bases, and the junction held 10 bases outside the gene matches. CDR1 is MNHEY and CDR2 is SVGAGI in the germline V gene. This CDR3 is 15 amino acids long. This receptor was taken from a man in his fifties or sixties with acute or convalescent COVID-19. This chain joins TRBV6-5 and TRBJ2-7; 10 bases are shared with TRBD2. Specimen: peripheral blood. CDR3 bases: TGTGCCAGCACCGGGGGGGCTAGCGGGAGTTACGAGCAGTACTTC. It translates to CASTGGASGSYEQYF.